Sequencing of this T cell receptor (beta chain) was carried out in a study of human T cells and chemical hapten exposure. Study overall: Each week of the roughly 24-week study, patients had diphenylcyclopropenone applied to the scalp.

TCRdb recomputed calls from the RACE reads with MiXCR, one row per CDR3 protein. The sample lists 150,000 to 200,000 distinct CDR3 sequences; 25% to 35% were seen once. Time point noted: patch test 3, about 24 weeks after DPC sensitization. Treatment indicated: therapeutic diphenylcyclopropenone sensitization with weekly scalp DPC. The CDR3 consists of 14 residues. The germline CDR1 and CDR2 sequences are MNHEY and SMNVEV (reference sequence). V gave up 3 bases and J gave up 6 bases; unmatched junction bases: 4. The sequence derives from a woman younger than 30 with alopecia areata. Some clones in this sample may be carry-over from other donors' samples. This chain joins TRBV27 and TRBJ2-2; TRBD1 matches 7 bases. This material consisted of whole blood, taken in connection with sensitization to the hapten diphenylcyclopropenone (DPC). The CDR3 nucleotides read TGTGCCAGCAGTTTTTTAGGACAGGCCGGGGAGCTGTTTTTT. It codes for CASSFLGQAGELFF.